Listed below are T cell receptor beta chains from one sample, sequenced in a study of blood T cell repertoires in COVID-19. Profiled with immunoSEQ multiplex PCR; TCRdb holds only in-frame clones, not every one. The sample has 200,000 or so clones; about 80% are singletons. Sequences were obtained from peripheral blood. These receptors were collected from a woman in her fifties or sixties with acute or convalescent COVID-19. Both conserved end residues are part of each CDR3. A D gene is named only where the DNA matches it firmly. Clone size appears in some rows only: once, few, many, or a class for an expanded clone.

TRBJ1-2 | few | TRBV5-4 | NA | CASSPPSAGPNYGYTF | TGTGCCAGCAGCCCACCATCGGCAGGGCCTAACTATGGCTACACCTTC
TRBJ2-7 | NA | TRBV3-1/TRBV3-2 | TRBD2 | CASSCEHQGTSIYEQYF | TGTGCCAGCAGCTGTGAGCATCAGGGGACTAGCATCTACGAGCAGTACTTC
TRBJ1-5 | NA | TRBV19 | NA | CASSGTLHNSNQPQHF | TGTGCCAGTAGCGGGACACTACATAATAGCAATCAGCCCCAGCATTTT
TRBJ2-7 | NA | TRBV5-5 | TRBD1 | CASSQRDRGYEQYF | TGTGCCAGCAGCCAGCGGGACAGGGGATACGAGCAGTACTTC
TRBJ2-7 | NA | TRBV27 | TRBD1 | CASSLYSGQGSYEQYF | TGTGCCAGCAGTTTATATAGTGGACAGGGTTCCTACGAGCAGTACTTC
TRBJ1-1 | NA | TRBV30 | TRBD1 | CAWSAGGTGGTEAFF | TGTGCCTGGAGTGCGGGGGGGACAGGGGGCACTGAAGCTTTCTTT
TRBJ1-1 | NA | TRBV6-6 | NA | CASGKRQRNTEAFF | TGTGCCAGCGGCAAACGACAGAGGAACACTGAAGCTTTCTTT
TRBJ1-3 | NA | TRBV6-5 | NA | CASSSSTGLGNTIYF | NA
TRBJ1-2 | NA | TRBV19 | NA | CASSIDGTGLDGYGYTF | TGTGCCAGTAGTATAGATGGCACAGGTCTAGACGGATATGGCTACACCTTC
TRBJ2-5 | NA | TRBV27 | NA | CASSLYWERRETQYF | TGTGCCAGCAGTTTATATTGGGAGCGCAGGGAGACCCAGTACTTC
TRBJ1-2 | NA | TRBV28 | NA | CASHLGGQGGYTF | TGTGCCAGCCACTTGGGGGGGCAGGGTGGCTACACCTTC
TRBJ2-1 | NA | TRBV5-8 | TRBD2 | CASSLFGLAAYNEQFF | TGTGCCAGCAGCTTGTTTGGACTAGCGGCCTACAATGAGCAGTTCTTC
TRBJ1-6 | NA | TRBV6-5 | NA | CASARQVNSPLHF | TGTGCCAGCGCAAGACAGGTTAATTCACCCCTCCACTTT